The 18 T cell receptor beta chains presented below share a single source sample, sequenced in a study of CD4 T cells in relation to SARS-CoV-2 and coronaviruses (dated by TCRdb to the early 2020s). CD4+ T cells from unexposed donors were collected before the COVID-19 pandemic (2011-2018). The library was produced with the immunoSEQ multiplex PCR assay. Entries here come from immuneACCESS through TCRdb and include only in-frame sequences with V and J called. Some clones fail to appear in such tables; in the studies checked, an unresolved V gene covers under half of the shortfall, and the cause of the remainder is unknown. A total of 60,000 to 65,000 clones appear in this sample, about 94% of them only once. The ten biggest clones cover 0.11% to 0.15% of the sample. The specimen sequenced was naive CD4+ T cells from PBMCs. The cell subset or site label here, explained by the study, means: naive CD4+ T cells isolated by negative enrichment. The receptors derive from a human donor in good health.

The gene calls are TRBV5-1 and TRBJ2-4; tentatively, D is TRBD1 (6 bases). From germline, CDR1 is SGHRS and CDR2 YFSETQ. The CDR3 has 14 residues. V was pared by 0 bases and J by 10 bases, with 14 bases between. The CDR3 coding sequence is TGCGCCAGCAGCTTGGCCGAGACAGGCTCTATTCAGTACTTC. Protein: CASSLAETGSIQYF.

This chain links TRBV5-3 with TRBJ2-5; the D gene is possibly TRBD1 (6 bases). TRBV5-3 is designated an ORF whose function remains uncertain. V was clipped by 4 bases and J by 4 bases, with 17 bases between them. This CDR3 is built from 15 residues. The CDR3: CARSGYYREPETQYF. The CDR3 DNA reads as TGTGCCAGAAGCGGGTACTACAGGGAACCAGAGACCCAGTACTTC.

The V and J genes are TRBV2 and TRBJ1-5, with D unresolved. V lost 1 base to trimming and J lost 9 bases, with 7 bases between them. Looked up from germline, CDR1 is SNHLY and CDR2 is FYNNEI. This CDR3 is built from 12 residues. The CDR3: CASSEGPGPQHF. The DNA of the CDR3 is TGTGCCAGCAGTGAAGGGCCGGGGCCCCAGCATTTT.

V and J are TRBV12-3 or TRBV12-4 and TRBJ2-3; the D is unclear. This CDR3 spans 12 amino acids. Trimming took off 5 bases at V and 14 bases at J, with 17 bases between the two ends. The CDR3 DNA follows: TGTGCCAGCAGTCAAGCCTCTGGTAGCCCGTATTTT. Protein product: CASSQASGSPYF.

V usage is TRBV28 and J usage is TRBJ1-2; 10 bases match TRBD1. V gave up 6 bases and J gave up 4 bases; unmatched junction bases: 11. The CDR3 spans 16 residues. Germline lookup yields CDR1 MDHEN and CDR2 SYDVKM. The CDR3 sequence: CASSTGTDRGIYGYTF. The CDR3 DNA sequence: TGTGCCAGCAGCACGGGGACGGACAGGGGGATCTATGGCTACACCTTC.

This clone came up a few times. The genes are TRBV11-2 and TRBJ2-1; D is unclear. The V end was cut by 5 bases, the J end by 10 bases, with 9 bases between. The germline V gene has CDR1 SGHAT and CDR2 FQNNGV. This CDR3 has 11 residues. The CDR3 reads CASSHNREQFF. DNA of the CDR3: TGTGCCAGCAGCCACAATAGAGAGCAGTTCTTC.

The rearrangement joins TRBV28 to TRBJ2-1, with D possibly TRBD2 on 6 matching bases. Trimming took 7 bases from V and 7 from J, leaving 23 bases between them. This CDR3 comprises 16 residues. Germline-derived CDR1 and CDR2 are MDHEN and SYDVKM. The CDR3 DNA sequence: TGTGCCAGCACCGACATTCGGACCCCCCGGGGGAATGAGCAGTTCTTC. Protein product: CASTDIRTPRGNEQFF.

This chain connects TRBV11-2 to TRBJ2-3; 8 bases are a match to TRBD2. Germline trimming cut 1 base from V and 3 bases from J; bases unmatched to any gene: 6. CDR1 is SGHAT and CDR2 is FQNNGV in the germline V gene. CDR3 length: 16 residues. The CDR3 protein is CASSLVLGLGTDTQYF. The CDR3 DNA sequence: TGTGCCAGCAGCTTAGTTTTGGGACTAGGTACAGATACGCAGTATTTT.

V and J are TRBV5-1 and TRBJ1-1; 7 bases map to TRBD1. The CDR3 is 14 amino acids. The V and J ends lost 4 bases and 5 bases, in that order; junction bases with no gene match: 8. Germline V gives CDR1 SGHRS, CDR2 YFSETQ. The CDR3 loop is CASSTRQGRTEAFF. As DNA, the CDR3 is TGCGCCAGCAGCACCAGACAGGGACGGACTGAAGCTTTCTTT.

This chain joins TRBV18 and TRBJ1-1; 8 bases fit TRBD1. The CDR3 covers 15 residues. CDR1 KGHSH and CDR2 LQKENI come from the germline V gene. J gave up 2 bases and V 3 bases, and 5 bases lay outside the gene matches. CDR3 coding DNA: TGTGCCAGCTCACCGGGACAGGCCACTAACACTGAAGCTTTCTTT. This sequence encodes CASSPGQATNTEAFF.

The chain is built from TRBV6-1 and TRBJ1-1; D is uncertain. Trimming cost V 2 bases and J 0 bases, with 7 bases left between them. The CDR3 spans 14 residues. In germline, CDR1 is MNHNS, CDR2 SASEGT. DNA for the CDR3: TGTGCCAGCAGTGAACTGTTCATGAACACTGAAGCTTTCTTT. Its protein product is CASSELFMNTEAFF.

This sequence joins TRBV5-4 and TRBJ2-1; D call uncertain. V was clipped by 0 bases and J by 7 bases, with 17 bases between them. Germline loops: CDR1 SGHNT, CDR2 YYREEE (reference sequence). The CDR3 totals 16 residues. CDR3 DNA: TGTGCCAGCAGCTTGGGGAGTCAGGCCCTCGGGAATGAGCAGTTCTTC. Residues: CASSLGSQALGNEQFF.

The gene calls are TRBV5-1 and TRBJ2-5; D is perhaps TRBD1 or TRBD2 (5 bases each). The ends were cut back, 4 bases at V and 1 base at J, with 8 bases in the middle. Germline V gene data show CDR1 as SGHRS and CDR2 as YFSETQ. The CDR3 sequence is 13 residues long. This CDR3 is CASSLGAQETQYF. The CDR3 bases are TGCGCCAGCAGCCTCGGGGCCCAAGAGACCCAGTACTTC.

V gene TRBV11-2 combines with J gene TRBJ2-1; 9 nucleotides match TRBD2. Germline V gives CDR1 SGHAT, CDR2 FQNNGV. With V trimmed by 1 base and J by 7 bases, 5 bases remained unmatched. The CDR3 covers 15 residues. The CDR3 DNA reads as TGTGCCAGCAGCTTAGTCAGCGGGAGGCATAATGAGCAGTTCTTC. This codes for CASSLVSGRHNEQFF.

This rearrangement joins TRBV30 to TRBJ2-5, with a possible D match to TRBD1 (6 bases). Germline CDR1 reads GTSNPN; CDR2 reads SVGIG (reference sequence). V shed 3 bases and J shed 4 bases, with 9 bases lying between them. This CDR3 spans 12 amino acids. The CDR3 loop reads CAWSRRGETQYF. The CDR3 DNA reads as TGTGCCTGGAGCCGCAGGGGAGAGACCCAGTACTTC. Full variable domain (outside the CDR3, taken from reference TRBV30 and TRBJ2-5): SQTIHQWPATLVQPVGSPLSLECTVEGTSNPNLYWYRQAAGRGLQLLFYSVGIGQISSEVPQNLSASRPQDRQFILSSKKLLLSDSGFYLCAWSRRGETQYFGPGTRLLVL.

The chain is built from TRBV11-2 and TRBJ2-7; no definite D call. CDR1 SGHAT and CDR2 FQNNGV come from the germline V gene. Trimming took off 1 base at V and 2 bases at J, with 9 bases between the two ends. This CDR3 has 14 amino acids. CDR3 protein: CASSLVRTTYEQYF. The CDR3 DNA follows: TGTGCCAGCAGCTTAGTACGAACGACCTACGAGCAGTACTTC.

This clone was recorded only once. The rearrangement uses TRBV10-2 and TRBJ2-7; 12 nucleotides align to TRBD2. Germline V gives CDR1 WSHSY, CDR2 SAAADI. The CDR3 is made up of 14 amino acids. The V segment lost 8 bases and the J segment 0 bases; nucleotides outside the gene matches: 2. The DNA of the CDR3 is TGCGCCAGCCAGACTAGCGGGAGCTCCTACGAGCAGTACTTC. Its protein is CASQTSGSSYEQYF.

The CDR3 bases are TGCGCCAGCAGTGAACAGGGACAGAGCACAGATACGCAGTATTTT. Its protein product is CASSEQGQSTDTQYF. This chain links TRBV10-2 with TRBJ2-3, with TRBD1 identical over 7 bases. The length of the CDR3 is 15 residues. V was pared by 3 bases and J by 0 bases, with 3 bases of the junction left unmatched. Germline CDR1 reads WSHSY; CDR2 reads SAAADI.